The 27 T cell receptor beta chains given below trace back to one sample, sequenced in a study of CD8+CD57+ T cells in acquired aplastic anemia (dated by TCRdb to 2017 to 2018). The reads were generated on an Illumina HiSeq 2000. TCR beta VDJ combination and CDR3 sequence profiling used genomic DNA as the template. TCRdb trimmed the raw reads at Q25, called clones with MiXCR and kept productive beta chains. Each record represents a unique CDR3 protein, reported with the most common genes and DNA among its rows. In this sample the table shows more than 250,000 distinct CDR3 sequences, 56% of which occur a single time. The ten largest clones take up 7% to 9% of the sample. Sequenced sample: sorted CD4+, CD8+, or CD8+CD57+ T cells (not recorded which) from PBMCs. The source of these receptors is a human donor with severe aplastic anemia or a healthy control (not recorded which).

V and J are TRBV10-3 and TRBJ2-1, with 7 bases that match TRBD2. The CDR3 totals 13 residues. With V trimmed by 8 bases and J by 4 bases, 5 bases remained unmatched. Germline CDR1 is ENHRY and CDR2 is SYGVKD. The CDR3 loop reads CAIWGSGYNEQFF. The CDR3 coding sequence is TGTGCCATCTGGGGTAGCGGGTACAATGAGCAGTTCTTC.

This clonotype was observed a few times. This chain joins TRBV28 and TRBJ2-7, with 7 bases lining up with TRBD1. Germline lookup yields CDR1 MDHEN and CDR2 SYDVKM. The ends lost 3 bases at V and 2 bases at J; junction bases unmatched: 19. This CDR3 is built from 19 residues. The CDR3 spells CASSLPTLRAGTVTYEQYF. The CDR3 nucleotides read TGTGCCAGCAGTTTGCCCACGTTAAGGGCCGGGACAGTGACCTACGAGCAGTACTTC.

The table lists this clonotype with many counts. The chain couples TRBV20-1 to TRBJ2-7; TRBD1 might be the D (6 bases). Germline V gives CDR1 DFQATT, CDR2 SNEGSKA (reference sequence). CDR3 length: 12 residues. Trimming left V 6 bases short and J 3 bases short, with 12 bases between. CDR3 sequence: CSALHRDYEQYF. CDR3 nucleotides: TGCAGTGCACTTCACAGGGACTACGAGCAGTACTTC.

The CDR3 nucleotides read TGTGCCAGCAGCGCAGCCACGACAGCGAACACTGAAGCTTTCTTT. Translation gives CASSAATTANTEAFF. V gene TRBV5-4 combines with J gene TRBJ1-1; D is perhaps TRBD1 (5 bases). The CDR3 is made up of 15 amino acids. V shed 4 bases and J shed 1 base, with 14 bases lying between them. In germline, CDR1 is SGHNT, CDR2 YYREEE (reference sequence).

Turning to this clonotype: Compared with germline, one end of the junction differs, possibly owing to a read error. The chain combines TRBV7-7 with TRBJ2-5, with 12 nucleotides matching TRBD2. In germline, CDR1 is SSHAT, CDR2 FNYEAQ (reference sequence). CDR3 length: 14 amino acids. CDR3 region: CASRLAGDQETQYF. The CDR3 DNA reads as TGTGCTAGCAGACTAGCGGGGGATCAAGAGACCCAGTACTTC.

This clonotype was counted ten times or more. The V call is TRBV30, the J call TRBJ1-5; TRBD1 might be the D (6 bases). This CDR3 spans 13 amino acids. Germline V lookup: CDR1 GTSNPN, CDR2 SVGIG (reference sequence). V was clipped by 2 bases and J by 5 bases, with 10 bases between them. CDR3 DNA sequence: TGTGCCTGGAGTAGGGGGTCGGATCAGCCCCAGCATTTT. Its translation: CAWSRGSDQPQHF.

This chain uses TRBV9 with TRBJ2-5; 7 bases align to TRBD1. This CDR3 spans 15 amino acids. Unmatched junction bases numbered 8, after V lost 4 bases and J lost 2 bases. CDR1 and CDR2 from the germline V gene are SGDLS and YYNGEE. This CDR3 is CASSPRDREQETQYF. CDR3 DNA sequence: TGTGCCAGCAGCCCTCGCGACAGGGAACAAGAGACCCAGTACTTC.

This clonotype was found many times. The rearrangement links TRBV12-3 or TRBV12-4 to TRBJ2-7; maybe TRBD2 (6 bases). Trimming pared 1 base from V and 4 bases from J, leaving 17 bases between. This CDR3 has 16 amino acids. CDR3: CASSLDRGQGGYEQYF. In nucleotides, the CDR3 is TGTGCCAGCAGTTTAGATCGCGGCCAGGGAGGTTACGAGCAGTACTTC.

Many counts were recorded for this clonotype. The gene calls are TRBV25-1 and TRBJ1-1, with D perhaps matching TRBD1 (6 bases). CDR3 length: 15 amino acids. V lost 2 bases to trimming and J lost 5 bases, with 15 bases between them. Per the germline V gene, CDR1 is MGHDK and CDR2 is SYGVNS. The CDR3 DNA follows: TGTGCCAGCAGTGAAGGAGGCAGGGGAAGGACTGAAGCTTTCTTT. Residues: CASSEGGRGRTEAFF.

The rearrangement joins TRBV25-1 to TRBJ2-5; D gene uncertain. Looked up from germline, CDR1 is MGHDK and CDR2 is SYGVNS. V lost 8 bases to trimming and J lost 0 bases, with 16 bases between them. The CDR3 is 15 amino acids. The CDR3 here is CASSEGQTYQETQYF. CDR3 bases: TGTGCCAGCTCAGAAGGGCAGACGTACCAAGAGACCCAGTACTTC.

To note about this clonotype: One end of the junction does not line up with germline, which may come from a read error. This chain uses TRBV9 with TRBJ2-3, with TRBD2 as a possible D gene (5 bases). This CDR3 has 17 residues. Looked up from germline, CDR1 is SGDLS and CDR2 is YYNGEE. In DNA form, the CDR3 reads TGTGCCAGCAGCGTAGCTGTGGGAGTCGTGAGTCCAGATACACAGTATTTT. It specifies CASSVAVGVVSPDTQYF.

This clonotype was seen at least ten times. The chain recombines TRBV5-1 with TRBJ1-1; 7 nucleotides match TRBD1. Germline V gives CDR1 SGHRS, CDR2 YFSETQ. Germline trimming cut 5 bases from V and 4 bases from J; bases unmatched to any gene: 11. The CDR3 covers 15 residues. In DNA form, the CDR3 reads TGCGCCAGCAGTTACGAGACAGGGCAAATCACTGAAGCTTTCTTT. Encoded protein: CASSYETGQITEAFF. Filled out from reference TRBV5-1 and TRBJ1-1, the complete variable domain reads KAGVTQTPRYLIKTRGQQVTLSCSPISGHRSVSWYQQTPGQGLQFLFEYFSETQRNKGNFPGRFSGRQFSNSRSEMNVSTLELGDSALYLCASSYETGQITEAFFGQGTRLTVV.

As regards this clonotype: The junction shows a germline mismatch at one end, possibly a read error. J is TRBJ2-2 and V is TRBV7-7; 8 positions match TRBD1. The germline V gene has CDR1 SSHAT and CDR2 FNYEAQ (reference sequence). This CDR3 has 14 amino acids. The CDR3 loop reads CASSSGTGTGELFF. DNA for the CDR3: TGTGCTAGCAGCTCCGGGACAGGCACCGGGGAGCTGTTTTTT. The full variable domain, in which reference TRBV7-7 and TRBJ2-2 provide the parts outside the CDR3, is GAGVSQSPRYKVTKRGQDVTLRCDPISSHATLYWYQQALGQGPEFLTYFNYEAQPDKSGLPSDRFSAERPEGSISTLTIQRTEQRDSAMYRCASSSGTGTGELFFGEGSRLTVL.

The chain is built from TRBV2 and TRBJ2-2; perhaps TRBD2 as D (5 bases). This CDR3 is built from 14 residues. With 7 bases removed from V and 2 bases from J, the gap between germline ends came to 11 bases. Germline V CDR1 and CDR2: SNHLY, FYNNEI. CDR3 in amino acids: CASMLGINTGELFF. The CDR3 DNA follows: TGTGCCAGCATGCTCGGGATTAACACCGGGGAGCTGTTTTTT.

The chain is built from TRBV25-1 and TRBJ2-7; D may be TRBD1 or TRBD2 (7 bases each). From germline, CDR1 is MGHDK and CDR2 SYGVNS. V was clipped by 6 bases and J by 5 bases, with 23 bases between them. This CDR3 comprises 16 residues. The CDR3 region is CASSSVGGQGGHEQYF. The CDR3 DNA reads TGTGCCAGCAGCTCGGTGGGGGGGCAGGGGGGCCACGAGCAGTACTTC.

This clonotype was detected many times. V usage is TRBV7-2 and J usage is TRBJ2-2, with TRBD1 matching over 7 bases. The germline CDR1 and CDR2 sequences are SGHTA and FQGNSA. The V gene end was trimmed by 5 bases and the J gene end by 5 bases; junction bases not matched to a gene: 8. The CDR3 runs 15 residues. CDR3 DNA: TGTGCCAGCAGCCCAAGGGACAGCATTACCGGGGAGCTGTTTTTT. Its protein product is CASSPRDSITGELFF.

With regard to this clonotype: Sequence at one end of the junction differs from germline and may be a read error. The chain combines TRBV27 with TRBJ1-6, with no clear D. CDR3 length: 14 residues. From germline, CDR1 is MNHEY and CDR2 SMNVEV (reference sequence). CDR3 in amino acids: CASSFSSYNSPFHF. The CDR3 DNA reads as TGTGCCAGCAGTTTTAGCTCCTATAATTCACCCTTCCACTTT.

The rearrangement joins TRBV7-3 to TRBJ2-7; the D gene could be TRBD1 or TRBD2 (5 bases each). CDR1 and CDR2 from the germline V gene are SGHTA and FQGTGA. The V end lost 5 bases, the J end lost 9 bases, and 29 bases lay between the germline ends. There are 17 residues in the CDR3. This CDR3 is CASSETDPGTPLFAQYF. The DNA for the CDR3 is TGTGCCAGCAGCGAAACTGATCCCGGGACGCCGCTCTTCGCGCAGTACTTC.

This sequence joins TRBV7-3 and TRBJ2-3; no definite D call. The CDR3 covers 14 residues. From germline, CDR1 is SGHTA and CDR2 FQGTGA. With 5 bases removed from V and 6 bases from J, the gap between germline ends came to 15 bases. The CDR3 spells CASSLKLPTDTQYF. As DNA, the CDR3 is TGTGCCAGCAGCCTTAAACTACCCACCGATACGCAGTATTTT.

With respect to this clonotype: The junction differs from germline at one of its ends, possibly a read error. The chain employs TRBV5-1 and TRBJ1-1, with D perhaps matching TRBD1 (5 bases). The CDR3 totals 15 residues. Germline CDR1 reads SGHRS; CDR2 reads YFSETQ. The CDR3 DNA follows: TGTGCCAGCAGCTTGGCTTTGGAGGGGAGGACTGAAGCTTTCTTT. Translated, it gives CASSLALEGRTEAFF.

The V and J genes are TRBV25-1 and TRBJ1-1, with TRBD1 as a possible D gene (6 bases). Trimming shortened V by 6 bases and J by 2 bases, and 10 bases separated the two germline ends. The CDR3 totals 13 residues. The germline V gene encodes CDR1 MGHDK and CDR2 SYGVNS. DNA of the CDR3: TGTGCCAGCAGGTGGGGGCGCAACACTGAAGCTTTCTTT. Translation: CASRWGRNTEAFF. Looking up the rest from reference TRBV25-1 and TRBJ1-1 gives the full variable domain: EADIYQTPRYLVIGTGKKITLECSQTMGHDKMYWYQQDPGMELHLIHYSYGVNSTEKGDLSSESTVSRIRTEHFPLTLESARPSHTSQYLCASRWGRNTEAFFGQGTRLTVV.

The rearrangement joins TRBV24-1 to TRBJ2-1; 8 positions agree with TRBD2. J was trimmed by 4 bases and V by 5 bases; bases with no gene match: 21. Germline lookup yields CDR1 KGHDR and CDR2 SFDVKD. The CDR3 totals 20 residues. For the CDR3, the DNA is TGTGCCACCAGTGGGCATCGAAATAACCGAGCGGGAGTATATTACAATGAGCAGTTCTTC. Translated: CATSGHRNNRAGVYYNEQFF.

Worth noting for this clonotype: Because it lacks the conserved phenylalanine or tryptophan at the end, this CDR3 is likely a read error. Because the CDR3's place on the DNA is in doubt, the DNA is left out and the CDR3 is given as listed by TCRdb. The chain joins TRBV7-9 to TRBJ2-5; the table's D gene call, TRBD2, was not cross checked with the DNA. Germline assignment: CDR1 SEHNR and CDR2 FQNEAQ (reference sequence). The CDR3 extends over 11 residues, inclusive of both ends. CDR3 residues: CASSPDLRLAG.

The CDR3 is CASSSSGEGETQYF. The CDR3 coding sequence is TGTGCCAGCAGTTCTAGCGGGGAAGGAGAGACCCAGTACTTC. The J gene is TRBJ2-5, the V gene TRBV7-3; TRBD2 matches at 9 bases. Trimming took 6 bases from V and 4 from J; bases not matched to a gene: 6. In germline, CDR1 is SGHTA, CDR2 FQGTGA. This CDR3 contains 14 residues.

This clonotype was seen once. The rearrangement uses TRBV2 and TRBJ2-3; 7 bases are shared with TRBD2. Germline V lookup: CDR1 SNHLY, CDR2 FYNNEI. V shed 5 bases and J 0 bases; nucleotides not matched to a gene: 8. This CDR3 region has 16 residues. The DNA of the CDR3 is TGTGCCAGCAGTAGTAGGACTAGTCTCAGCACAGATACGCAGTATTTT. It is translated as CASSSRTSLSTDTQYF.

Remarks on this clonotype: An end of the junction differs from the germline gene, which may be a read error. This chain links TRBV28 with TRBJ1-2, with D tentatively TRBD1 (5 bases). In germline, CDR1 is MDHEN, CDR2 SYDVKM. CDR3 size: 14 residues. In DNA, the CDR3 is TGTGCCAGCTGGATCGGTGGGGCCGGCTATTGCTACACCTTC. Protein: CASWIGGAGYCYTF.

In DNA, the CDR3 is TGTGCCAGTAGTGGCGACAGGGATAACTATGGCTACACCTTC. Its translation: CASSGDRDNYGYTF. The chain links TRBV19 to TRBJ1-2; 7 bases fit TRBD1. Unmatched junction bases numbered 4, after V lost 5 bases and J lost 1 base. The CDR3 contains 14 residues. The V gene's germline CDR1 is LNHDA and CDR2 SQIVND (reference sequence).